These 25 T cell receptor beta chains were sequenced from one sample in a study of T cells in localized non-small cell lung cancer (dated by TCRdb to the early 2020s). Library construction relied on the immunoSEQ multiplex PCR assay. Not all clones reach the TCRdb copy of this immuneACCESS table, which keeps in-frame sequences only. Checked studies attribute under half of the gap to unresolved V genes and leave the rest unexplained. Across this sample there are about 24,000 clones, with around 85% seen only once. Jointly, the top ten make up approximately 5% of the sample. The sequencing used peripheral blood, collected before any cancer treatment. These receptors were collected from a male donor aged 60 or over with stage II squamous cell lung carcinoma.

This chain uses TRBV15 with TRBJ2-3, with D possibly matching TRBD2 (6 bases). Germline assignment: CDR1 LNHNV and CDR2 YYDKDF (reference sequence). CDR3 length equals 14 residues. Trimming took 8 bases from V and 2 from J, leaving 14 bases between them. The CDR3 nucleotides are TGTGCCACCCGAAAGGAGGGGCCCACAGATACGCAGTATTTT. Translating it yields CATRKEGPTDTQYF.

The chain has TRBV5-1 and TRBJ1-5; TRBD1 is a possible D gene (6 bases). V gave up 4 bases and J gave up 2 bases, with 10 bases separating them. Germline V gives CDR1 SGHRS, CDR2 YFSETQ. The length of the CDR3 is 14 residues. CDR3 DNA sequence: TGCGCCAGCAGCCTGGACAGTGGCAATCAGCCCCAGCATTTT. It is translated as CASSLDSGNQPQHF. The whole variable domain, filled in from reference TRBV5-1 and TRBJ1-5, reads KAGVTQTPRYLIKTRGQQVTLSCSPISGHRSVSWYQQTPGQGLQFLFEYFSETQRNKGNFPGRFSGRQFSNSRSEMNVSTLELGDSALYLCASSLDSGNQPQHFGDGTRLSIL.

The chain has TRBV28 and TRBJ1-1; D is unclear. The V end was cut by 6 bases, the J end by 1 base, with 12 bases between. From germline, CDR1 is MDHEN and CDR2 SYDVKM. This CDR3 has 14 residues. CDR3 in amino acids: CASSLFGPNTEAFF. CDR3 bases: TGTGCCAGCAGCCTATTTGGGCCGAACACTGAAGCTTTCTTT.

This chain uses TRBV6-5 with TRBJ2-7, with D possibly called TRBD1 or TRBD2 (5 bases each). The CDR3 has 15 residues. Per the germline V gene, CDR1 is MNHEY and CDR2 is SVGAGI. V lost 10 bases, J lost 2 bases, and 21 bases lay in between. The CDR3 nucleotides read TGTGCCACCACTGTAGTCCGGGACCCAGCCTACGAGCAGTACTTC. It specifies CATTVVRDPAYEQYF.

This rearrangement joins TRBV18 to TRBJ2-3; perhaps TRBD2 as D (7 bases). CDR1 KGHSH and CDR2 LQKENI come from the germline V gene. The CDR3 is 16 residues long. Trimming cost V 6 bases and J 2 bases, with 18 bases left between them. The CDR3 DNA is TGTGCCAGCTCGCCTCTCGCGGGGGCTACCACAGATACGCAGTATTTT. Residues: CASSPLAGATTDTQYF.

The rearrangement joins TRBV19 to TRBJ1-2; TRBD1 aligns across 7 bases. CDR1 and CDR2 (germline): LNHDA, SQIVND (reference sequence). V lost 3 bases and J lost 4; bases outside the gene matches: 11. The CDR3 has 16 residues. This chain's CDR3 is CASSIGGQSKTYGYTF. Here the CDR3 DNA reads TGTGCCAGTAGTATCGGGGGACAGTCCAAGACCTATGGCTACACCTTC. The full variable domain, its missing parts supplied by reference TRBV19 and TRBJ1-2, is DGGITQSPKYLFRKEGQNVTLSCEQNLNHDAMYWYRQDPGQGLRLIYYSQIVNDFQKGDIAEGYSVSREKKESFPLTVTSAQKNPTAFYLCASSIGGQSKTYGYTFGSGTRLTVV.

The table lists this clone with a count of one. The chain recombines TRBV7-2 with TRBJ2-7, with 11 bases fitting TRBD2. The V gene end was trimmed by 5 bases and the J gene end by 0 bases; junction bases not matched to a gene: 12. CDR1 and CDR2 from the germline V gene are SGHTA and FQGNSA. The CDR3 contains 18 residues. Here the CDR3 DNA reads TGTGCCAGCAGCCGAGTTGGGTCTAGCGGGAGGCTCTCCTACGAGCAGTACTTC. It specifies CASSRVGSSGRLSYEQYF.

This clone was detected a few times. This rearrangement joins TRBV9 to TRBJ1-2, with 9 bases lining up with TRBD1. The CDR3 runs 13 residues. V lost 4 bases and J lost 7; bases outside the gene matches: 5. Per the germline V gene, CDR1 is SGDLS and CDR2 is YYNGEE. CDR3 nucleotide sequence: TGTGCCAGCAGCCTCACAGGGGGCCTTGGCTACACCTTC. Its translation is CASSLTGGLGYTF.

The gene calls are TRBV19 and TRBJ1-2; possibly TRBD1 for D (5 bases). V dropped 10 bases and J dropped 4 bases, with 16 bases sitting between them. CDR1 LNHDA and CDR2 SQIVND come from the germline V gene (reference sequence). CDR3 size: 13 residues. For the CDR3, the DNA is TGTGCCACTTGGGGGGGACTAGGCTATGGCTACACCTTC. It specifies CATWGGLGYGYTF. The variable domain in full, completed from reference TRBV19 and TRBJ1-2, reads DGGITQSPKYLFRKEGQNVTLSCEQNLNHDAMYWYRQDPGQGLRLIYYSQIVNDFQKGDIAEGYSVSREKKESFPLTVTSAQKNPTAFYLCATWGGLGYGYTFGSGTRLTVV.

The rearrangement links TRBV6-5 to TRBJ1-2; maybe TRBD1 (6 bases). The CDR3 runs 14 residues. CDR1 and CDR2 (germline): MNHEY, SVGAGI. The V end lost 4 bases, the J end lost 3 bases, and 12 bases lay between the germline ends. The CDR3 region is CASSFGGQYYGYTF. CDR3 nucleotides: TGTGCCAGCAGTTTTGGGGGGCAGTACTATGGCTACACCTTC.

The chain carries TRBV6-5 and TRBJ1-2, with 8 bases that match TRBD1. V lost 6 bases and J lost 2; bases outside the gene matches: 5. There are 14 residues in the CDR3. Germline V gene data show CDR1 as MNHEY and CDR2 as SVGAGI. CDR3 loop: CASRTGQANYGYTF. CDR3 sequence (DNA): TGTGCCAGCAGGACGGGACAGGCGAACTATGGCTACACCTTC.

This clone was detected once. V usage is TRBV28 and J usage is TRBJ2-3; D is unresolved. The CDR3 is made up of 13 amino acids. CDR1 MDHEN and CDR2 SYDVKM come from the germline V gene. V lost 3 bases, J lost 6 bases, and 10 bases lay in between. The CDR3 region has the DNA TGTGCCAGCAGTTTGATTCGCCGGGATACGCAGTATTTT. This gives the protein CASSLIRRDTQYF.

This chain joins TRBV29-1 and TRBJ2-1; 11 bases agree with TRBD2. The CDR3 length is 11 residues. Germline loops: CDR1 SQVTM, CDR2 ANQGSEA. V lost 6 bases and J lost 15; bases outside the gene matches: 7. The CDR3 DNA is TGCAGCGTCCCCGGGACTAGCGGATTGTTCTTC. It encodes CSVPGTSGLFF.

The chain joins TRBV6-1 to TRBJ2-4; TRBD2 might be the D (6 bases). The CDR3 is made up of 14 amino acids. CDR1 and CDR2 (germline): MNHNS, SASEGT. Trimming removed 0 bases from V and 8 bases from J, with 11 bases in between. The CDR3, as DNA: TGTGCCAGCAGTGAAGCGGGGGGAAGGGACATTCAGTACTTC. This codes for CASSEAGGRDIQYF.

The chain has TRBV5-4 and TRBJ2-1; TRBD2 matches at 10 bases. From germline, CDR1 is SGHNT and CDR2 YYREEE (reference sequence). The CDR3 contains 17 residues. Germline trimming cut 4 bases from V and 8 bases from J; bases unmatched to any gene: 15. The CDR3 bases are TGTGCCAGCAGCCTCGCCGGGAGCGGGGGGGCCGCGGATGAGCAGTTCTTC. Its translation is CASSLAGSGGAADEQFF.

The gene calls are TRBV5-1 and TRBJ2-5; D gene ambiguous. The germline V and J ends were trimmed by 4 bases and 5 bases, with 12 bases remaining between them. From germline, CDR1 is SGHRS and CDR2 YFSETQ. The CDR3 is made up of 13 amino acids. The CDR3 here is CASSPVLQETQYF. The CDR3, as DNA: TGCGCCAGCAGCCCCGTACTCCAGGAGACCCAGTACTTC. The full variable domain, with the rest looked up from reference TRBV5-1 and TRBJ2-5, is KAGVTQTPRYLIKTRGQQVTLSCSPISGHRSVSWYQQTPGQGLQFLFEYFSETQRNKGNFPGRFSGRQFSNSRSEMNVSTLELGDSALYLCASSPVLQETQYFGPGTRLLVL.

This chain links TRBV11-1 with TRBJ2-5, with TRBD1 matching over 10 bases. The DNA end is more similar to TRBJ2-7, so the J call may be wrong. The CDR3 consists of 15 residues. CDR1 is SGHAT, CDR2 FQDESV, per germline (reference sequence). CDR3 DNA: TGTGCCAGCAGCCCGCGGGACAGGGGTAACCACGAGCAGTACTTC. Its translation is CASSPRDRGNHEQYF.

The chain has TRBV5-1 and TRBJ1-2, with D tentatively TRBD1 (5 bases). The CDR3 extends over 15 amino acids. V was clipped by 4 bases and J by 2 bases, with 15 bases between them. CDR1 is SGHRS, CDR2 YFSETQ, per germline. CDR3 nucleotides: TGCGCCAGCAGCGTCCCCTCAGGGACCAACTATGGCTACACCTTC. It encodes CASSVPSGTNYGYTF.

This clone was observed a few times. V gene TRBV11-3 combines with J gene TRBJ2-7; TRBD1 agrees at 9 bases. The J segment lost 3 bases and the V segment lost 5 bases, leaving 5 bases of the junction unmatched. From germline, CDR1 is SGHNT and CDR2 YENEEA. There are 14 residues in the CDR3. CDR3 amino acids: CASSGQGTLYEQYF. The CDR3 DNA reads TGTGCCAGCAGCGGACAGGGGACCCTCTACGAGCAGTACTTC.

As to this clone: At the DNA level, this CDR3 is encoded by other sequences in the same sample as well. The V and J genes are TRBV30 and TRBJ1-5; D remains unclear. CDR1 and CDR2 (germline): GTSNPN, SVGIG (reference sequence). Trimming took off 1 base at V and 5 bases at J, with 9 bases between the two ends. The CDR3 is made up of 13 amino acids. The CDR3 here is CAWSEGGDQPQHF. CDR3 nucleotides: TGTGCCTGGAGTGAGGGCGGAGATCAGCCCCAGCATTTT. The whole variable domain, filled in from reference TRBV30 and TRBJ1-5, reads SQTIHQWPATLVQPVGSPLSLECTVEGTSNPNLYWYRQAAGRGLQLLFYSVGIGQISSEVPQNLSASRPQDRQFILSSKKLLLSDSGFYLCAWSEGGDQPQHFGDGTRLSIL.

The chain uses TRBV21-1 and TRBJ1-2. TRBV21-1 is annotated as a pseudogene. There are 11 residues in the CDR3. The CDR3 region has the DNA TGTGCCAGCAGCCGAGCGAGGGGCTACACCTTC. It specifies CASSRARGYTF.

The gene calls are TRBV2 and TRBJ2-7; D assignment may be TRBD1 or TRBD2 (5 bases each). CDR3 length: 14 amino acids. The germline V gene encodes CDR1 SNHLY and CDR2 FYNNEI. V was shortened by 6 bases and J by 4 bases, with 16 bases between the two germline ends. For the CDR3, the DNA is TGTGCCAGCAGGGCAGACGGGGCGATTTACGAGCAGTACTTC. Protein product: CASRADGAIYEQYF.

The chain couples TRBV19 to TRBJ2-3; no definite D call. Trimming removed 0 bases at V and 0 bases at J, with 1 base between. In germline, CDR1 is LNHDA, CDR2 SQIVND (reference sequence). The CDR3 loop spans 13 amino acids. The CDR3 loop is CASSIESTDTQYF. DNA for the CDR3: TGTGCCAGTAGTATAGAGAGCACAGATACGCAGTATTTT.

The genes are TRBV27 and TRBJ2-1; 7 nucleotides line up with TRBD2. This CDR3 has 16 residues. J gave up 1 base and V 7 bases, and 10 bases lay outside the gene matches. From germline, CDR1 is MNHEY and CDR2 SMNVEV (reference sequence). CDR3 residues: CASTPLGAGSYNEQFF. The CDR3 nucleotides read TGTGCCAGCACTCCCCTCGGAGCGGGATCCTACAATGAGCAGTTCTTC.

The V and J genes are TRBV6-5 and TRBJ2-2; D could derive from TRBD1 or TRBD2 (6 bases each). Germline assignment: CDR1 MNHEY and CDR2 SVGAGI. Trimming cost V 8 bases and J 2 bases, with 15 bases left between them. The CDR3 loop spans 15 amino acids. The DNA of the CDR3 is TGTGCCAGCGGTCTGGAGGGGGGCAACACCGGGGAGCTGTTTTTT. Its protein is CASGLEGGNTGELFF.